The rows below give T cell receptor beta chains drawn from one sample of a study of regulatory T cells in long-lasting Graves disease. TCRdb analysed the multiplex PCR reads with MiXCR anew, one entry per CDR3 protein. The sample includes approximately 440,000 distinct CDR3 sequences, about a quarter of them seen just once. Material: peripheral blood mononuclear cells (PBMCs), obtained when the disease was refractory, from a patient treated with antithyroid drugs. The receptors here all came from a female donor with Graves disease. Each CDR3 is given with its conserved first and last residue. Fields, in order: V gene, clone size, D gene, J gene, CDR3 DNA, CDR3 protein. D genes are given only for firm matches. Size is stated for part of the rows, as once, few or many counts, or as a class when the clone is expanded.

>TRBV11-3|many|-|TRBJ2-4
TGTGCCAGCAGTCGGCCCGGGGGCATTCAGTACTTC
CASSRPGGIQYF
>TRBV7-2|-|-|TRBJ2-7
TGTGCCAGCAGCAAGCAGGGGCAGGGGAACTACGAGCAGTACTTC
CASSKQGQGNYEQYF
>TRBV7-2|few|-|TRBJ2-7
TGTGCCAGCAGCGGTGGCGGCTCCTACGAGCAGTACTTC
CASSGGGSYEQYF
>TRBV7-3|few|-|TRBJ1-6
TGTGCCAGCAGCTTAGGGTCGGGGAGCTCCTATAATTCACCCCTCCACTTT
CASSLGSGSSYNSPLHF
>TRBV28|many|-|TRBJ1-1
TGTGCCAGCAGTTCGCGGGGGGGTGACACTGAAGCTTTCTTT
CASSSRGGDTEAFF
>TRBV30|many|-|TRBJ1-5
TGTGCCTGGAGTTACGGCCCTCTGGTGCGTCAGCCCCAGCATTTT
CAWSYGPLVRQPQHF
>TRBV20-1|-|-|TRBJ1-5
TGCAGTGCTAGAGATCGTAGCAGGGACGTTCAGCCCCAGCATTTT
CSARDRSRDVQPQHF
>TRBV25-1|-|-|TRBJ1-4
TGTGCCAGCAGTCACTCAACCCTCATGACAGGCCTTAATGAAAAACTGTTTTTT
CASSHSTLMTGLNEKLFF
>TRBV2|many|TRBD2|TRBJ2-7
TGTGCCAGCAGTGACACGGGGGGGCCCTACGAGCAGTACTTC
CASSDTGGPYEQYF
>TRBV3-1|many|TRBD2|TRBJ2-5
TGTGCCAGCAGCCAATGGGCTGGCGGGAGGTCCGAGACCCAGTACTTC
CASSQWAGGRSETQYF
>TRBV5-5|-|-|TRBJ1-4
TGTGCCAGCAGCCCGCCCGGTAGGGCGGTTAATGAAAAACTGTTTTTT
CASSPPGRAVNEKLFF
>TRBV11-2|few|-|TRBJ2-2
TGTGCCAGCAGCTTAGAACGGGCGGCCGGGGAGCTGTTTTTT
CASSLERAAGELFF
>TRBV6-9|-|-|TRBJ1-5
TGTGCCAGCAGTTACCAGTCATACAAGGGGGGGAGCCTTAGCAATCAGCCCCAGCATTTT
CASSYQSYKGGSLSNQPQHF
>TRBV6-1|-|TRBD2|TRBJ2-2
TGTGCCAGCAGTCGACGACAGCCCGGGACTAGCGGGAGGCCCACCGGGGAGCTGTTTTTT
CASSRRQPGTSGRPTGELFF
>TRBV7-2|few|-|TRBJ1-4
TGTGCCAGCAGCCCTTCGGCAGGCAGTGAAAAACTGTTTTTT
CASSPSAGSEKLFF
>TRBV9|-|TRBD2|TRBJ2-7
TGTGCCAGCAGCGTAGCCCCTAGCGGGAGGTTCGCTTCCTACGAGCAGTACTTC
CASSVAPSGRFASYEQYF
>TRBV3-2|many|-|TRBJ2-1
TGTGCCAGCAGCTCACTAGCAGCCGGGAGTGTCGATGAGCAGTTCTTC
CASSSLAAGSVDEQFF
>TRBV10-1|-|-|TRBJ2-6
TGCGCCAGCAGTGAGTCCTGGGGCAGGGCCGAGAGCTCTGGGGCCAACGTCCTGACTTTC
CASSESWGRAESSGANVLTF
>TRBV30|once|TRBD1|TRBJ1-5
TGTGCCTGGAGTGGGGACAGTCTACATCAGCCCCAGCATTTT
CAWSGDSLHQPQHF
>TRBV15|few|-|TRBJ1-1
TGTGCCACCAGCTTGCGGGCCGGGAACACTGAAGCTTTCTTT
CATSLRAGNTEAFF
>TRBV5-1|-|TRBD2|TRBJ2-3
TGCGCCAGCAGCCTTACTAGCGGATGGGGAGATACGCAGTATTTT
CASSLTSGWGDTQYF
>TRBV7-2|-|-|TRBJ1-1
TGTGCCAGCAGCTCACGGGTGAGCACTGAAGCTTTCTTT
CASSSRVSTEAFF
>TRBV15|many|-|TRBJ2-5
TGTGCCACCAGCAGAGATTCGACGTCGGAATCGACCCAGTACTTC
CATSRDSTSESTQYF
>TRBV7-9|-|-|TRBJ2-4
TGTGCCAGCAGCACATCTAACATTCAGTACTTC
CASSTSNIQYF
>TRBV12-3/TRBV12-4|few|-|TRBJ1-1
TGTGCCAGCGATCGGACGGGCACTGAAGCTTTCTTT
CASDRTGTEAFF
>TRBV19|few|-|TRBJ1-2
TGTGCCAATAGTCCGTATCACACAGATAACTATGGCTACACCTTC
CANSPYHTDNYGYTF
>TRBV7-9|-|-|TRBJ2-5
TGTGCCAGCAGCTTGAATGGGCAACAGGAAGAGACCCAGTACTTC
CASSLNGQQEETQYF
>TRBV4-1|-|TRBD1|TRBJ1-3
TGCGCCAGCAGCCTCAGGGGGCTCGGAAACACCATATATTTT
CASSLRGLGNTIYF
>TRBV18|-|-|TRBJ1-1
TGTGCCAGCTCAGAAGACGAGAACACTGAAGCTTTCTTT
CASSEDENTEAFF
>TRBV11-2|-|TRBD1|TRBJ1-1
TGTGCCAGCAGCTCCAGACCAACAAACCCGGGACAGCGGGAGGGAGCTTTCTTT
CASSSRPTNPGQREGAFF
>TRBV7-9|few|TRBD1|TRBJ1-2
TGTGCCAGCAGCTGGACCCGAGAGGGGGCGGGATATGGCTACACCTTC
CASSWTREGAGYGYTF
>TRBV12-3/TRBV12-4|-|TRBD2|TRBJ2-2
TGTGCCAGCAGTTCCTATCGCGGGAGGTCCACCGGGGAGCTGTTTTTT
CASSSYRGRSTGELFF
>TRBV27|many|TRBD2|TRBJ2-7
TGTGCCAGCAGTGTCGGGACTAGCGTTTACGAGCAGTACTTC
CASSVGTSVYEQYF
>TRBV30|-|-|TRBJ2-6
TGTGCCTGGACTACCAGTGGGGCCAACGTCCTGACTTTC
CAWTTSGANVLTF
>TRBV20-1|many|TRBD1|TRBJ2-5
TGCAGTGCTAGAGCGCCTACGACAGGGGGCAAGGGGGAGACCCAGTACTTC
CSARAPTTGGKGETQYF
>TRBV6-1|many|-|TRBJ2-5
TGTGCCAGCAGTGGGGACCGACCCGGGGGGACCCAGTACTTC
CASSGDRPGGTQYF
>TRBV19|-|-|TRBJ1-1
TGTGCCAGTAGTATATCCCTCGCCGGCGGCACTGAAGCTTTCTTT
CASSISLAGGTEAFF
>TRBV27|-|-|TRBJ1-2
TGTGCCAGCAGTTTTCTGGGAGGTGGCTACACCTTC
CASSFLGGGYTF
>TRBV29-1|few|-|TRBJ1-2
TGCAGCGTAGCTTCCGGTACAGGGACGGCATATGGCTACACCTTC
CSVASGTGTAYGYTF
>TRBV3-1|-|-|TRBJ1-5
TGTGCCAGCAGCCAAGGGTGGGGAAGCAATCAGCCCCAGCATTTT
CASSQGWGSNQPQHF
>TRBV12-3/TRBV12-4|-|-|TRBJ1-5
TGTGCCAGCAGTCCGGACGGAGCTAAGTATCAGCCCCAGCATTTT
CASSPDGAKYQPQHF
>TRBV19|-|TRBD2|TRBJ2-1
TGTGCCAGTAGTATAGTTTCGGGACTAGAGAACAATGAGCAGTTCTTC
CASSIVSGLENNEQFF
>TRBV7-8|few|TRBD1|TRBJ2-7
TGTGCCAGCAGCCCTTATACAGGACAGGGGCCCTACGAGCAGTACTTC
CASSPYTGQGPYEQYF
>TRBV28|few|-|TRBJ2-2
TGTGCCAGCAAGACCGGGCCCGGGGAAGCGAACACCGGGGAGCTGTTTTTT
CASKTGPGEANTGELFF
>TRBV28|few|-|TRBJ2-7
TGTGCCAGCAGTTTAGGGCAGGGCTTTAACTACGAGCAGTACTTC
CASSLGQGFNYEQYF
>TRBV2|many|-|TRBJ2-7
TGTGCCAGCGAGAAGGAGCGGGCCTACGAGCAGTACTTC
CASEKERAYEQYF
>TRBV2|-|-|TRBJ2-1
TGTGCCAGCAGTGAATTGGCGGCCTCCTACAATGAGCAGTTCTTC
CASSELAASYNEQFF
>TRBV12-3/TRBV12-4|many|-|TRBJ1-2
TGTGCCAGCAGTCCCTCGGGTTCCGCCTATGGCTACACCTTC
CASSPSGSAYGYTF
>TRBV5-5|few|TRBD1|TRBJ2-3
TGTGCCAGCAACTTAAGGGGGGGACAGGGGGGGGTCACAGATACGCAGTATTTT
CASNLRGGQGGVTDTQYF
>TRBV24-1|-|-|TRBJ1-5
TGTGCCACCAGTGCGACTTTTACAGATCAGCCCCAGCATTTT
CATSATFTDQPQHF
>TRBV5-8|-|TRBD1|TRBJ1-2
TGTGCCAGCAGCTCGTCACAGGGGGTAATGGGCGGCTACACCTTC
CASSSSQGVMGGYTF
>TRBV30|few|-|TRBJ1-2
TGTGCCTGGAGTGTACCGTGGAGTCTGAGCAACTATGGCTACACCTTC
CAWSVPWSLSNYGYTF
>TRBV5-6|-|-|TRBJ1-1
TGTGCCAGCAGCCTAGGACTCTCGATGAACACTGAAGCTTTCTTT
CASSLGLSMNTEAFF
>TRBV19|-|-|TRBJ1-2
TGTGCCAGTAGTATGACCCAAAGAGATGGCTACACCTTC
CASSMTQRDGYTF
>TRBV4-1|-|-|TRBJ2-1
TGCGCCAGCAGCCAAGTGGACATCCTCTCCTACAATGAGCAGTTCTTC
CASSQVDILSYNEQFF
>TRBV7-2|-|TRBD1|TRBJ2-7
TGTGCCAGCAGCCCCAACAGGGGGCCATCCTACGAGCAGTACTTC
CASSPNRGPSYEQYF
>TRBV27|few|TRBD2|TRBJ2-2
TGTGCCAGCAGTAAACTAGCGGATAAGAACACCGGGGAGCTGTTTTTT
CASSKLADKNTGELFF